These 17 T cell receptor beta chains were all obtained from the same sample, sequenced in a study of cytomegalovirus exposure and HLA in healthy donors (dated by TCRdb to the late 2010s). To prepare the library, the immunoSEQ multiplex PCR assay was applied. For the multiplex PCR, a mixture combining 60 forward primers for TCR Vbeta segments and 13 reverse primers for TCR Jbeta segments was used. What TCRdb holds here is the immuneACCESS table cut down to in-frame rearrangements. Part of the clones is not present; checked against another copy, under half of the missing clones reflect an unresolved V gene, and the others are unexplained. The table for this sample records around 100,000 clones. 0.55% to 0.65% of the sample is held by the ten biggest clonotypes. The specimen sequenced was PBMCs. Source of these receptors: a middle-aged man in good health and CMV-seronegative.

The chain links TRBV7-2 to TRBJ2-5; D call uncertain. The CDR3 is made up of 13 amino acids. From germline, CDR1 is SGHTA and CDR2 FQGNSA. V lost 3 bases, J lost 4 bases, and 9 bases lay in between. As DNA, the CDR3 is TGTGCCAGCAGCTTCAGGCTGGGAGAGACCCAGTACTTC. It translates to CASSFRLGETQYF.

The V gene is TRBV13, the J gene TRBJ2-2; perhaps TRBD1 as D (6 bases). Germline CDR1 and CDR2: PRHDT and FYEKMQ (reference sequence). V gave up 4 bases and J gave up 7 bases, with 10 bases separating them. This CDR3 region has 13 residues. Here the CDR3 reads CASSSTGYGELFF. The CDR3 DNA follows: TGTGCCAGCAGCTCAACAGGGTACGGGGAGCTGTTTTTT.

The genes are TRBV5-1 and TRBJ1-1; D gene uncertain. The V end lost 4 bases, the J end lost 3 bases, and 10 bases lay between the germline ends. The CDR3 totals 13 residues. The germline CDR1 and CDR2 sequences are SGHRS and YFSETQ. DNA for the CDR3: TGCGCCAGCAGCCTGGTAGTTCACACTGAAGCTTTCTTT. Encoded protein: CASSLVVHTEAFF.

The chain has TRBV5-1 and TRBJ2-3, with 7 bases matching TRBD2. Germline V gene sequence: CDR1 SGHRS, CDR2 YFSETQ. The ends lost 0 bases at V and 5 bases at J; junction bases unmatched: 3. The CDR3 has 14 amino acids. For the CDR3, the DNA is TGCGCCAGCAGCTTGGAGTCGGGAGGAGATACGCAGTATTTT. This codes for CASSLESGGDTQYF.

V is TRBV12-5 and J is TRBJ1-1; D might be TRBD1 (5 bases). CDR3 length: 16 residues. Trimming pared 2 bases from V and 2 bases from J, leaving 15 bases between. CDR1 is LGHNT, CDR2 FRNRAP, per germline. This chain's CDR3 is CASGLLLARENTEAFF. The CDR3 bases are TGTGCTAGTGGTTTGTTACTGGCCAGGGAAAACACTGAAGCTTTCTTT.

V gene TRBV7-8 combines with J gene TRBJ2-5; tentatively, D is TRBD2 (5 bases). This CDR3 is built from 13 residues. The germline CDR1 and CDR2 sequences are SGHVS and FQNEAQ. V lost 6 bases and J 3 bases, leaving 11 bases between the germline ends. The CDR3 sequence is CASRRAVEETQYF. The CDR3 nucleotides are TGTGCCAGCAGGCGGGCCGTAGAAGAGACCCAGTACTTC.

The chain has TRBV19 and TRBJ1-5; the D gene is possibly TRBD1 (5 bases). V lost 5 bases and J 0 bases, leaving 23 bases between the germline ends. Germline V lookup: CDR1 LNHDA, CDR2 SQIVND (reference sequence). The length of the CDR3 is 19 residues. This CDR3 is CASSHPGGTRRYSNQPQHF. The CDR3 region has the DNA TGTGCCAGTAGTCATCCCGGGGGGACTCGGAGGTATAGCAATCAGCCCCAGCATTTT. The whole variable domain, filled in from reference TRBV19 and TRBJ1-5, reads DGGITQSPKYLFRKEGQNVTLSCEQNLNHDAMYWYRQDPGQGLRLIYYSQIVNDFQKGDIAEGYSVSREKKESFPLTVTSAQKNPTAFYLCASSHPGGTRRYSNQPQHFGDGTRLSIL.

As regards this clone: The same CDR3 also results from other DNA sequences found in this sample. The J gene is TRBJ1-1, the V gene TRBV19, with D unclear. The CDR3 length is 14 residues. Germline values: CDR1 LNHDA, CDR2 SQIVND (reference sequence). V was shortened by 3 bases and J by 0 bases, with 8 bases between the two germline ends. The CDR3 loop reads CASSITGVNTEAFF. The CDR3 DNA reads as TGTGCCAGTAGTATCACCGGGGTGAACACTGAAGCTTTCTTT.

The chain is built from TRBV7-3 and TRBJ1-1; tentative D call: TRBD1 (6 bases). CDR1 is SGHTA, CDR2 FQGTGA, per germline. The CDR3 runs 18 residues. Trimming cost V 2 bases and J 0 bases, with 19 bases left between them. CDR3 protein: CASSLLADRPPMNTEAFF. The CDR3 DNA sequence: TGTGCCAGCAGCTTACTGGCAGACAGGCCGCCTATGAACACTGAAGCTTTCTTT.

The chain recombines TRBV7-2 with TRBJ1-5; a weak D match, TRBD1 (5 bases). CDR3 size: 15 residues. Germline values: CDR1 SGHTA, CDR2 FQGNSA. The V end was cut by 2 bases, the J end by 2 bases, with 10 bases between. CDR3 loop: CASSLQGTGNQPQHF. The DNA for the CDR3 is TGTGCCAGCAGCTTACAGGGAACAGGCAATCAGCCCCAGCATTTT.

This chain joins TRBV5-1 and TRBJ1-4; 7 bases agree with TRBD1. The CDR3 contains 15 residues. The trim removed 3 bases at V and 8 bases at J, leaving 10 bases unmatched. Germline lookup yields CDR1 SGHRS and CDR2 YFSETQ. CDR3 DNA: TGCGCCAGCAGCTCGCCGGGACAGACTCCCGAAAAACTGTTTTTT. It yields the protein CASSSPGQTPEKLFF. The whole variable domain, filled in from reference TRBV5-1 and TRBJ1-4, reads KAGVTQTPRYLIKTRGQQVTLSCSPISGHRSVSWYQQTPGQGLQFLFEYFSETQRNKGNFPGRFSGRQFSNSRSEMNVSTLELGDSALYLCASSSPGQTPEKLFFGSGTQLSVL.

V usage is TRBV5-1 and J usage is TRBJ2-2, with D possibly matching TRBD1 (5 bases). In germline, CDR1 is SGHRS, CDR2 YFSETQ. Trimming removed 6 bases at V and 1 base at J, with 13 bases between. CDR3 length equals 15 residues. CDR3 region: CASTEPGKNTGELFF. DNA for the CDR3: TGCGCCAGCACCGAGCCAGGGAAGAACACCGGGGAGCTGTTTTTT.

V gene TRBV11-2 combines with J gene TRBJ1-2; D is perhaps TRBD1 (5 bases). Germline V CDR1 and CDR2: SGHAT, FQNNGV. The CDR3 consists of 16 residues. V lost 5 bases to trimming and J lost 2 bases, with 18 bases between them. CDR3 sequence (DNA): TGTGCCAGCAGCAGAGGGCGGGGGGAGCTAAACTATGGCTACACCTTC. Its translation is CASSRGRGELNYGYTF.

The CDR3 protein is CASSVRGLMDSEQYF. CDR3 in DNA: TGTGCCAGCAGTGTAAGGGGGCTCATGGATAGCGAGCAGTACTTC. This chain connects TRBV6-1 to TRBJ2-5, with 7 bases aligning to TRBD1. The end of the DNA fits TRBJ2-7 better, so the J call may be wrong. Germline loops: CDR1 MNHNS, CDR2 SASEGT. CDR3 length: 15 residues.

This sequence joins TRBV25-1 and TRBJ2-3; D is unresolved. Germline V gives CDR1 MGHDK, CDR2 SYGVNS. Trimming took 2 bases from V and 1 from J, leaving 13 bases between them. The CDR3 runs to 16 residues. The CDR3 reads CASSERTGSRTDTQYF. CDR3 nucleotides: TGTGCCAGCAGTGAACGCACCGGGTCCCGCACAGATACGCAGTATTTT.

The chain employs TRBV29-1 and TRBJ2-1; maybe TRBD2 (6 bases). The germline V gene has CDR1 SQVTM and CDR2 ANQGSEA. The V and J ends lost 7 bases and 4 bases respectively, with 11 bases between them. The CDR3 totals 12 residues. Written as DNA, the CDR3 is TGCAGCGCTACCGGGACTTACAATGAGCAGTTCTTC. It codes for CSATGTYNEQFF.

The CDR3 DNA sequence: TGCGCCAGCAGCCCTAATATCGGGACAGGGGGAAACGGGGAGCTGTTTTTT. Protein sequence: CASSPNIGTGGNGELFF. This chain links TRBV5-1 with TRBJ2-2, with 11 positions matching TRBD1. The CDR3 is 17 residues long. The junction had 12 bases not matched to a gene; V was cut back by 4 bases and J by 7 bases. The germline CDR1 and CDR2 sequences are SGHRS and YFSETQ.